This T cell receptor (beta chain) is from a study of metastatic and nonmetastatic thyroid tumors. Study observations and caveats: Across blood and tumor, TCR beta diversity in malignant thyroid tumors was reportedly significantly higher than in benign nodules.

The authors' processing: Clinicopathological groups differed in CDR3, with these differences serving to build a distant-metastasis classifier for papillary thyroid cancer. TCRdb re-called the PCR reads via MiXCR. For this entry, the V and J calls and clone size follow TCRdb and not the study's own pipeline. The table shows 30,000 to 45,000 clones, with roughly 20% occurring only once. Until they underwent thyroid surgery, no patient had received any treatment. A word on this clone: The antigen remains unidentified. Compared with germline, one end of the junction differs, possibly owing to a read error.

The CDR3 totals 16 residues. In germline, CDR1 is DFQATT, CDR2 SNEGSKA (reference sequence). This chain links TRBV20-1 with TRBJ2-1, with a weak D call TRBD2 (7 bases). Sequenced input: blood. The receptor comes from a female donor with papillary thyroid cancer or a benign thyroid nodule (not recorded which). Some clones in this sample may be carry-over from other donors' samples. CDR3: CSARGGGGRALNEQFF. The CDR3 nucleotides are TGCAGTGCCAGAGGGGGGGGCGGCAGGGCCCTCAATGAGCAGTTCTTC.